The clone carrying this T cell receptor (beta chain) showed up just a few times. Its target is not known. The cDNA had a unique molecular identifier and a template-switch universal primer site. TCRdb reanalysed the 5' RACE reads using MiXCR and keeps one entry per CDR3 protein. The table shows a few hundred thousand distinct CDR3 sequences, with roughly 15% occurring only once. The sample comes from a study of identical twins. Trimming took 2 bases from V and 6 from J; bases not matched to a gene: 16. CDR1 is MGHRA, CDR2 YSYEKL, per germline. The CDR3 consists of 20 residues. Points from the study as a whole: When twins shared out-of-frame alpha sequences, those sequences had excess low generation probability. Invariant MAIT and iNKT cells may have partly biased zero-insertion analyses. Monozygotic twins shared more out-of-frame TCR alpha than recombination models predicted.

The same sample was also studied in work on yellow fever vaccine responses in identical twins.

This clonotype originated in a woman under 30 in good health. The chain uses TRBV4-1 and TRBJ2-2; 12 nucleotides match TRBD2. Sample: CD4+ T cells sorted from blood. CDR3 sequence reads: CASSQLRAGLAGLWSGELFF. The CDR3 DNA sequence: TGCGCCAGCAGCCAACTCCGTGCGGGACTAGCGGGTTTATGGTCCGGGGAGCTGTTTTTT.